Listed below are T cell receptor beta chains from one sample, sequenced in a study of technical replicates of blood from a few donors. Method: immunoSEQ multiplex PCR; TCRdb's copy keeps in-frame clones and lacks some. The sample carries approximately 85,000 clones, nearly 95% recorded once. Source material: T cells isolated from PBMCs. These TCRs come from a human donor in good health. CDR3s include the opening cysteine and the closing phenylalanine or tryptophan. Each record gives: D gene, clone size, J gene, V gene, CDR3 DNA, CDR3 protein. A D gene is named only where the DNA matches it firmly. The size of a clone is reported for some rows only, either as once, few or many, or as a class for expanded clones.

-,-,TRBJ1-1,TRBV28,TGTGCCAGCAGCCCCCCGGGGGGCGAAGAAGATTTCTTT,CASSPPGGEEDFF
TRBD2,-,TRBJ2-1,TRBV7-3,TGTGCCAGCAGCTTAGCTAGCGGGGGGGCCCTTAGCAATGAGCAGTTCTTC,CASSLASGGALSNEQFF
-,-,TRBJ1-4,TRBV29-1,TGCAGCGTCACAAGGGAGAGCGAAAAACTGTTTTTT,CSVTRESEKLFF
-,-,TRBJ2-3,TRBV6-1,TGTGCCAGCAGTGAGCTAACAGATACGCAGTATTTT,CASSELTDTQYF
TRBD2,once,TRBJ2-2,TRBV27,TGTGCCAGCAGTTTATCGGGACTAGACGCCCTAGGGAAACTGTTTTTT,CASSLSGLDALGKLFF
TRBD2,-,TRBJ2-5,TRBV30,TGTGCCTGGAGTGGAAAAGCGGGGGAGACCCAGTACTTC,CAWSGKAGETQYF
-,-,TRBJ2-7,TRBV11-2,TGTGCCAGCAGCTTATTTGGCCTCGAGCAGTACTTC,CASSLFGLEQYF
TRBD1,-,TRBJ1-2,TRBV6-5,TGTGCCAGCAGTTTAAACCGCCCAGGGGGCGATGGCTACACCTTC,CASSLNRPGGDGYTF
TRBD1,-,TRBJ2-7,TRBV7-6,TGTGCCAGCAGTCCAACACAGGGGATGGGCTCCTACGAGCAGTACTTC,CASSPTQGMGSYEQYF
TRBD1,once,TRBJ2-7,TRBV28,TGTGCCAGCAGGGGAACAGGGGGACACGAGCAGTACTTC,CASRGTGGHEQYF
-,-,TRBJ2-1,TRBV15,TGTGCCACCAGCAGAAATAGGGCGGGAAATGAGCAGTTCTTC,CATSRNRAGNEQFF
-,-,TRBJ1-1,TRBV27,TGTGCCAGCAGTTTATCGAGCGAGGGGGTCACTGAAGCTTTCTTT,CASSLSSEGVTEAFF
TRBD1,-,TRBJ1-3,TRBV4-1,TGCGCCAGCAGCCAAGCAGGGGGACAAAACACCATATATTTT,CASSQAGGQNTIYF
TRBD2,-,TRBJ2-1,TRBV11-3,TGTGCCAGCAGCCCTACTAGCGGGGGGCACAATGAGCAGTTCTTC,CASSPTSGGHNEQFF
TRBD2,-,TRBJ2-5,TRBV19,TGTGCCAGTAGTATAGAGCGAGCGGGGGGGCCACCAGAGACCCAGTACTTC,CASSIERAGGPPETQYF
TRBD1,-,TRBJ2-7,TRBV2,TGTGCCAGCACCTGGACAGGGATCTCCTACGAGCAGTACTTC,CASTWTGISYEQYF
TRBD1,-,TRBJ2-2,TRBV5-1,TGCGCCAGCAGCTTAGAGGGACAGCCGATCACCGGGGAGCTGTTTTTT,CASSLEGQPITGELFF
TRBD1,-,TRBJ2-1,TRBV2,TGTGCCACAATTGGGACAGGACAGGGGAACTACAATGAGCAGTTCTTC,CATIGTGQGNYNEQFF
TRBD2,-,TRBJ2-1,TRBV27,TGTGCCAGCAGTTTGGGGACTATAACTTACAATGAGCAGTTCTTC,CASSLGTITYNEQFF
TRBD1,-,TRBJ1-5,TRBV13,TGTGCCAGCAGCGCAAGGGACAGCGGGAATCAGCCCCAGCATTTT,CASSARDSGNQPQHF
-,-,TRBJ1-2,TRBV13,TGTGCCAGCAGCTTCGGACAGTCTAACTATGGCTACACCTTC,CASSFGQSNYGYTF
TRBD2,-,TRBJ2-3,TRBV5-4,TGTGCCAGCAGCTTGAAAAGCGGGAGCGCAGATACGCAGTATTTT,CASSLKSGSADTQYF
TRBD1,-,TRBJ1-5,TRBV7-2,TGTGCCAGCACCAAGACAGGGTGGGAGCATCAGCCCCAGCATTTT,CASTKTGWEHQPQHF
TRBD2,-,TRBJ2-2,TRBV15,TGTGCCACCAGCAGAGACAGGACTAGCGGGACCACCGGGGAGCTGTTTTTT,CATSRDRTSGTTGELFF
-,-,TRBJ1-1,TRBV28,TGTGCCAGCACCCTCCAGGGTAGCACTGAAGCTTTCTTT,CASTLQGSTEAFF
TRBD2,once,TRBJ2-1,TRBV5-1,TGCGCCAGCAGCGGAATTGGTAGCGGGAGAGACAGTGAGCAGTTCTTC,CASSGIGSGRDSEQFF
TRBD2,-,TRBJ2-3,TRBV2,TGTGCCAGCAGATGGACTAGCGGGAGTCCAGATACGCAGTATTTT,CASRWTSGSPDTQYF
TRBD2,-,TRBJ2-7,TRBV10-1,TGCGCCAGCAGTGAACTAGCGGGAGGTGCCTACGAGCAGTACTTC,CASSELAGGAYEQYF
TRBD2,-,TRBJ2-2,TRBV5-4,TGTGCCAGCAGCGGTGGACTAGCGGTTAACACCGGGGAGCTGTTTTTT,CASSGGLAVNTGELFF
TRBD1,-,TRBJ2-1,TRBV10-1,TGCGCCAGCAGTGAGCCCGGGACAGGGGTGGCTCCAGTCCAGTTCTTC,CASSEPGTGVAPVQFF
-,-,TRBJ2-1,TRBV5-4,TGTGCCAGCAGCTTGGCAGGGTTGGAGCAGTTCTTC,CASSLAGLEQFF
TRBD1,-,TRBJ1-5,TRBV6-1,TGTGCCAGCAGTGAACTTCCAGGGGGCCCTAATCAGCCCCAGCATTTT,CASSELPGGPNQPQHF
-,-,TRBJ1-1,TRBV2,TGTGCCAGCAGTCCACGCGGGGTTAACACTGAAGCTTTCTTT,CASSPRGVNTEAFF
TRBD2,-,TRBJ2-5,TRBV5-4,TGTGCCAGCAGCTCAACTAGCGGGGCCCGAGAGACCCAGTACTTC,CASSSTSGARETQYF
TRBD2,-,TRBJ2-7,TRBV11-2,TGTGCCAGCAGCTTAGGGGCGGGGGTACTCTACGAGCAGTACTTC,CASSLGAGVLYEQYF
TRBD2,-,TRBJ2-1,TRBV5-1,TGCGCCAGCAGCTTGGACTTTGCGGGGGGGCACAATGAGCAGTTCTTC,CASSLDFAGGHNEQFF
TRBD1,-,TRBJ1-1,TRBV4-1,TGCGCCAGCAGCCCCCGGACAGGAGGCATGAACACTGAAGCTTTCTTT,CASSPRTGGMNTEAFF
-,-,TRBJ1-2,TRBV4-2,TGTGCCAGCAGCCAAGAGGATAGGGCGGGGGGCTACACCTTC,CASSQEDRAGGYTF
TRBD2,-,TRBJ2-7,TRBV10-3,TGTGCCATCAGTCTAGCGGGGTCCCCTTACGAGCAGTACTTC,CAISLAGSPYEQYF
-,-,TRBJ1-4,TRBV28,TGTGCCAGCAGTTTAGCAGGTCGTATTGAAAAACTGTTTTTT,CASSLAGRIEKLFF
-,-,TRBJ1-4,TRBV7-9,TGTGCCAGCAGCTTATTTGGGGATCCAACCCAGGGCCTTAATGAAAAACTGTTTTTT,CASSLFGDPTQGLNEKLFF
-,-,TRBJ1-2,TRBV7-2,TGTGCCAGCAGCCCCGGACAGAATTCTGGCTACACCTTC,CASSPGQNSGYTF
-,-,TRBJ2-1,TRBV11-2,TGTGCCAGCACCTCAGAGGGAGGTGGATCCTACAATGAGCAGTTCTTC,CASTSEGGGSYNEQFF
-,-,TRBJ2-1,TRBV7-3,TGTGCCAGCAGCTTAAGAGGCGGGGCAAACAATGAGCAGTTCTTC,CASSLRGGANNEQFF
TRBD1,-,TRBJ2-7,TRBV27,TGTGCCAGCAGGGGTCGGGACAGGGGTTCCTACGAGCAGTACTTC,CASRGRDRGSYEQYF
-,-,TRBJ2-1,TRBV6-6,TGTGCCAGCAGTTACTCGAGATTGGACAATGAGCAGTTCTTC,CASSYSRLDNEQFF
TRBD1,-,TRBJ1-5,TRBV6-6,TGTGCCAGCAGAGACAGGGGGCATAGCAATCAGCCCCAGCATTTT,CASRDRGHSNQPQHF
TRBD2,-,TRBJ2-3,TRBV19,TGTGCCAGTAGCGGGGGGGCAGATACGCAGTATTTT,CASSGGADTQYF
TRBD1,-,TRBJ1-1,TRBV11-3,TGTGCCAGCAGCCCTGGGTTTAGAATACAGGGGATAGCTTTCTTT,CASSPGFRIQGIAFF
TRBD1,few,TRBJ1-1,TRBV5-4,TGTGCCAGCAGCTTGGGGGGACAGGGACGCACTGAAGCTTTCTTT,CASSLGGQGRTEAFF
TRBD1,-,TRBJ1-5,TRBV28,TGTGCCAGCGGACAGGGGAGCGTAGTGGATCAGCCCCAGCATTTT,CASGQGSVVDQPQHF
-,-,TRBJ1-2,TRBV19,TGTGCCAGTAGTGATCCAGGCACCCCTAACTATGGCTACACCTTC,CASSDPGTPNYGYTF
-,-,TRBJ1-1,TRBV30,TGTGCCTGGAGTAATTTTGAGGACACTGAAGCTTTCTTT,CAWSNFEDTEAFF
-,once,TRBJ2-3,TRBV6-1,TGTGCCAGTCTTGGACTGAAGTCAGATACGCAGTATTTT,CASLGLKSDTQYF
-,few,TRBJ1-2,TRBV29-1,TGCAGCGTTGTGCAGGAATGGAACTATGGCTACACCTTC,CSVVQEWNYGYTF